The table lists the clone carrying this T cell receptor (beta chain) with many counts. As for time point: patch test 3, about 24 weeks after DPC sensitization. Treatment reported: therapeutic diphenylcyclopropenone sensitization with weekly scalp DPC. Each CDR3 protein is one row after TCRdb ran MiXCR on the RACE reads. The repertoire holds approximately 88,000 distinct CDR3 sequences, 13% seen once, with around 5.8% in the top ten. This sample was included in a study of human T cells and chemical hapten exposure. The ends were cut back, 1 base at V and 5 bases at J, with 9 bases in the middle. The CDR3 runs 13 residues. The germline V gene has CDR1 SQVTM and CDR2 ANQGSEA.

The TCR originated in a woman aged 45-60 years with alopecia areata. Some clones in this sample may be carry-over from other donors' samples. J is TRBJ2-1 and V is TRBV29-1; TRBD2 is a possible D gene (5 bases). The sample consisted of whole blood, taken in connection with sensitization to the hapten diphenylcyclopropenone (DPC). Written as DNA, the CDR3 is TGCAGCGTTGAAGGGAGGTCGGACAATGAGCAGTTCTTC. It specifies CSVEGRSDNEQFF.